This T cell receptor (beta chain) came from a study of OX40 agonist ivuxolimab in advanced cancers. About the full investigation: The costimulatory receptor OX40 (CD134) was targeted by ivuxolimab, a fully human IgG2 agonistic monoclonal antibody. Partial responses occurred in three dose-escalation patients, of whom one had hepatocellular carcinoma and two had cutaneous melanoma. Patients were allowed to have had prior anti-PD-1, anti-PD-L1 or anti-CTLA-4 therapy, and roughly 40% of the dose-escalation patients had been treated with checkpoint inhibitors. The purpose of peripheral TCRbeta sequencing was to test whether ivuxolimab changed TCR sequence diversity and led to clonal T-cell expansion. Among the 50 to 55 dose-escalation patients, 19 had hepatocellular carcinoma, 15 or so melanoma, 9 renal cell carcinoma and 9 head and neck cancer. In the dose-escalation cohort, more than 75% of patients were male, and the mean age was around 60 years, with a range of about 20 to 90. Intravenous ivuxolimab was administered to patients every 2 weeks at six dose levels: 0.01, 0.1, 0.3, 1.5, 3 and 10 mg/kg. The paper describes the monotherapy dose-escalation part (N ≈ 49 patients) of the phase I trial of ivuxolimab. Study-wide conclusions, independent of this receptor: Low levels of normalized T-cell clonal expansion were also seen in some patients who did not respond. At doses of 0.1 to 3.0 mg/kg, clonal expansion of both CD4+ and CD8+ blood T cells was observed from baseline to week 6. Which antigens the clonally expanded peripheral T cells were specific for was not determined. In the 0.1-3.0 mg/kg groups, partial responders had among the lowest normalized peripheral clonal expansion, particularly in CD8+ T cells. After ivuxolimab, more expanded clones were found on average in CD8+ T cells than in CD4+ T cells.

Genomic DNA was extracted from sorted cells for sequencing of the TCRbeta CDR3 region. The immunoSEQ Assay was used to sequence the TCRbeta CDR3 regions. TCRdb mirrors the immuneACCESS table, restricted to in-frame sequences. Some clones are absent from its copies; in checked studies, under half trace to an unresolved V gene, and the reason for the others is unknown. The sample table lists about 60,000 clones, 84% of them with a count of one. The top ten clonotypes cover roughly 0.6% of the sample. A note on this clone: The antigen this receptor binds is unknown. Base qualities are missing; no much larger clone stands one base away.

The trial excluded patients who had a history of autoimmune disease or who were on systemic immunosuppression. Peripheral blood for TCR sequencing was collected from all dose cohorts at baseline, on cycle 4 day 1, and on cycle 7 day 1. Samples were obtained from an open-label, multicenter, first-in-human phase I dose-escalation trial of ivuxolimab. Adults with locally advanced or metastatic head and neck squamous cell, hepatocellular, melanoma or renal cell carcinoma were enrolled in the trial. CD4+ and CD8+ T cells were sorted separately from peripheral blood before TCR sequencing. V is clipped by 5 bases and J by 0 bases, and the sequence between their germline boundaries is 11 bases long. The CDR3 holds 14 amino acids from the cysteine to the phenylalanine. Here the CDR3 DNA is all that survives: 42 bases in frame from base 1. Taken from the germline V gene, the CDR1 and CDR2 loops are MNHNS and SASEGT.

This TCR derives from an adult with an advanced solid tumor such as melanoma, head and neck, liver or kidney cancer. Here the chain combines TRBV6-1 and TRBJ2-7; the D gene cannot be named for sure. Sequences were derived from CD4+ or CD8+ T cells sorted from blood, sampled in a trial of the OX40 agonist ivuxolimab. DNA sequence: TGTGCCAGCAGTTATGGCTACAGCTCCTACGAGCAGTACTTC. Translated, it gives CASSYGYSSYEQYF.